This TCR beta chain was identified in a study of blood T cell repertoires in COVID-19 (dated by TCRdb to 2020 to 2021). As for the study more broadly: Collaborator samples came from the United States, Italy and Spain and covered acute and convalescent phases of COVID-19. The material from the prospective study consisted of cDNA or gDNA derived from T cells, B-cell-depleted T cells, or PBMCs. Deeply sampled blood TCRbeta repertoires from subjects exposed to, actively infected with, or recovered from COVID-19 were included in the dataset. The repertoires were released in a freely available public database meant as a resource for research on the immune response to SARS-CoV-2. Samples came from the ongoing ImmuneRACE study (first 160 participants) plus 1,254 subjects from 6 global collaborators. Sample metadata almost always included a de-identified subject ID, COVID-19 status, age in years and sex. Where available, HLA class I and class II types were obtained from metadata supplied by the sample provider rather than from assay-based typing. The paper as a whole reports these results and caveats: How much clinical and demographic metadata was included differed by source and by participant, and the metadata was provided uncurated.

The immunoSEQ Assay, a bias-controlled multiplex PCR, was used to amplify TCRbeta CDR3 regions from genomic DNA. The paper's processing steps were these. Within the assay, amplification of reference gene primers was used to estimate how many nucleated cells each sample contained. Sequence reads were collapsed and filtered to measure the absolute abundance of every unique TCRbeta CDR3 rearrangement. For each sample, productive Simpson clonality was calculated by taking the square root of Simpson's diversity index across productive rearrangements. This immuneACCESS table, as held by TCRdb, lists in-frame sequences with V and J called but not all clones. Of the missing ones, under half trace to an unresolved V gene in checked studies; the others have no known cause. V and J calls and clone size are those listed in that table; D and trimming were worked out from the DNA. The sample table contains over 10,000 clones; only one count was recorded for 80% to 90% of them. Of the sample, about 53% is held by the ten largest clones.

About this clone: The target of this receptor is not known. No quality values exist for individual bases; no much larger clone is one base distant.

Collaborating institutions collected whole blood in K2EDTA tubes following their own protocols. Collaborator samples were shipped for TCRbeta analysis as frozen whole blood, isolated PBMCs, or DNA extracted from either sample type. The germline V gene yields SNHLY for CDR1 and FYNNEI for CDR2. The CDR3 sequence holds 13 residues, the cysteine and phenylalanine included. The retained sequence is limited to the CDR3, 39 bases, with the frame set at the first base. At the junction V is shortened by 11 bases and J by 2 bases; bases outside the gene matches: 6. Sequences were obtained from peripheral blood. The sequence is built from TRBV2 and TRBJ2-3, with TRBD1 identical over 8 junction bases. The receptor comes from an elderly man with acute or convalescent COVID-19. The DNA is as follows: TGTGCCCGGAGGGACAGGATCACAGATACGCAGTATTTT. It encodes CARRDRITDTQYF.